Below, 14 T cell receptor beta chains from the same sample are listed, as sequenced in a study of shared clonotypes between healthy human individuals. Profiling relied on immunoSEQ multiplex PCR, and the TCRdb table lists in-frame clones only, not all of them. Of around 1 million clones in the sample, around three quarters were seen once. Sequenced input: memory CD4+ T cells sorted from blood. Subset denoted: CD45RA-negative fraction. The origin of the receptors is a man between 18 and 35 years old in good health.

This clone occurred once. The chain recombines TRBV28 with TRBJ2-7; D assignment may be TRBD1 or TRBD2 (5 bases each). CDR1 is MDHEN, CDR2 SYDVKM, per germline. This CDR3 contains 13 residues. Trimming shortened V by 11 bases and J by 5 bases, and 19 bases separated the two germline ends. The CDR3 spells CAVWDPLKHEQYF. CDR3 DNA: TGTGCCGTTTGGGACCCCCTTAAGCACGAGCAGTACTTC.

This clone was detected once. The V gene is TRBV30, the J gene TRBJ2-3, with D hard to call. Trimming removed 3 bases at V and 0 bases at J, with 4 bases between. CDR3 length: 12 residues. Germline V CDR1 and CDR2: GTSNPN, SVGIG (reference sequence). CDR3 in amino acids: CAWRASTDTQYF. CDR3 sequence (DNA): TGTGCCTGGAGGGCCAGCACAGATACGCAGTATTTT.

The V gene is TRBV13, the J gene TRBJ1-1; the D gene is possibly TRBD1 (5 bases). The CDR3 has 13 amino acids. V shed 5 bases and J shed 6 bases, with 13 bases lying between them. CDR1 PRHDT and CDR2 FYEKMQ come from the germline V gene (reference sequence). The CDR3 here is CASSGTLTAEAFF. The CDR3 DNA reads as TGTGCCAGCAGCGGAACCCTGACAGCTGAAGCTTTCTTT.

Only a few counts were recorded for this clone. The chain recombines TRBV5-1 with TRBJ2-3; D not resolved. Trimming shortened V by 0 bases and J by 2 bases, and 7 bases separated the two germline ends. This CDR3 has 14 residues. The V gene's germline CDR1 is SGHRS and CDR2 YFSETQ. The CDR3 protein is CASSLGAVTDTQYF. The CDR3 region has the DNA TGCGCCAGCAGCTTGGGGGCCGTCACAGATACGCAGTATTTT. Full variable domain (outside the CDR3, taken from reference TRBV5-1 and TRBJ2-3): KAGVTQTPRYLIKTRGQQVTLSCSPISGHRSVSWYQQTPGQGLQFLFEYFSETQRNKGNFPGRFSGRQFSNSRSEMNVSTLELGDSALYLCASSLGAVTDTQYFGPGTRLTVL.

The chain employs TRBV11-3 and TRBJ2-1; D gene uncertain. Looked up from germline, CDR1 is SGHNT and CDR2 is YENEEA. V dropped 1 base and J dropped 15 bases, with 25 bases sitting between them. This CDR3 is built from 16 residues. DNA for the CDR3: TGTGCCAGCAGCTTAGGAGAAGGCGACATCCCCTCGGAGATGTTCTTC. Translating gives CASSLGEGDIPSEMFF.

This chain's CDR3 is CAIQTSGTYEQYF. The CDR3 DNA sequence: TGTGCCATTCAGACTAGCGGGACCTACGAGCAGTACTTC. The V call is TRBV28, the J call TRBJ2-7; 11 nucleotides align to TRBD2. Unmatched junction bases numbered 4, after V lost 10 bases and J lost 2 bases. Germline lookup yields CDR1 MDHEN and CDR2 SYDVKM. This CDR3 is 13 amino acids long.

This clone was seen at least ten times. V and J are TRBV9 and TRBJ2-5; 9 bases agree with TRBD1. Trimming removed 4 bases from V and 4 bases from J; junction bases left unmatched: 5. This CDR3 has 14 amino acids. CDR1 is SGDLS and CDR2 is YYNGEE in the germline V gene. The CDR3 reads CASSRTGVGETQYF. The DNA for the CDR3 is TGTGCCAGCAGCAGGACAGGGGTCGGAGAGACCCAGTACTTC.

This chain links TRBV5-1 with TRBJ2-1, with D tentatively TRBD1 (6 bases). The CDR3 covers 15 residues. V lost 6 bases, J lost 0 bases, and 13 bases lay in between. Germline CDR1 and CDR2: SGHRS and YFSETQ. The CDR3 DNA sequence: TGCGCCAGCAAATGGGCGGACAGCTCCTACAATGAGCAGTTCTTC. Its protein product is CASKWADSSYNEQFF.

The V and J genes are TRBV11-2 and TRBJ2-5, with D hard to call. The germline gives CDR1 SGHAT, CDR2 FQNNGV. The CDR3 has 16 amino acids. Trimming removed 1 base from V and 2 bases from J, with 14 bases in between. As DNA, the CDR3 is TGTGCCAGCAGCTTAGTGGGCGGCGGAGCTCAAGAGACCCAGTACTTC. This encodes CASSLVGGGAQETQYF.

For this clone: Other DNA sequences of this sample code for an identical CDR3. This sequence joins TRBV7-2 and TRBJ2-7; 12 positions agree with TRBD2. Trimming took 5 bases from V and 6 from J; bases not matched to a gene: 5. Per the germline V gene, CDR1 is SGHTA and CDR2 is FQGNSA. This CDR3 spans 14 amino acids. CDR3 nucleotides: TGTGCCAGCAGCCCACTAGCGGGAGGCAGCGAGCAGTACTTC. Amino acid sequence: CASSPLAGGSEQYF.

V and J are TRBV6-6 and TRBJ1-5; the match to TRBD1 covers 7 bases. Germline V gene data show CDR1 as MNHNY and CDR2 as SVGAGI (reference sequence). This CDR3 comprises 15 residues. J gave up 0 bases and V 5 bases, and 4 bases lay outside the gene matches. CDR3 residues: CASSDGQVSNQPQHF. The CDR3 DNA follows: TGTGCCAGCAGTGATGGACAGGTTAGCAATCAGCCCCAGCATTTT.

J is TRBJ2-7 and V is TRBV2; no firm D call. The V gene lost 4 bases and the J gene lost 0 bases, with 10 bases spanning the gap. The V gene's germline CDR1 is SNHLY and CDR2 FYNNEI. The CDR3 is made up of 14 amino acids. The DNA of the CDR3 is TGTGCCAGCAGTGTTGAAGGTACCTCCTACGAGCAGTACTTC. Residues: CASSVEGTSYEQYF. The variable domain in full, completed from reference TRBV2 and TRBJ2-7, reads EPEVTQTPSHQVTQMGQEVILRCVPISNHLYFYWYRQILGQKVEFLVSFYNNEISEKSEIFDDQFSVERPDGSNFTLKIRSTKLEDSAMYFCASSVEGTSYEQYFGPGTRLTVT.

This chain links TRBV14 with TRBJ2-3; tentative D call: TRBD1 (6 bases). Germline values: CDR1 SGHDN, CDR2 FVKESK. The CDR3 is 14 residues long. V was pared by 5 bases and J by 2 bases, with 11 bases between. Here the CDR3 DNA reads TGTGCCAGCAGCAGTCGGACAGTCACAGATACGCAGTATTTT. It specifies CASSSRTVTDTQYF.

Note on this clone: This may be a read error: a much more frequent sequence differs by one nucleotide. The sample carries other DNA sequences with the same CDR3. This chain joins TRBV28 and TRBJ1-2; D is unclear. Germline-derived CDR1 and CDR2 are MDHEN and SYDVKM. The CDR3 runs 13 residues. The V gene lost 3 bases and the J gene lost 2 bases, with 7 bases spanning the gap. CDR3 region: CASSFGGNYGYTF. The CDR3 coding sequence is TGTGCCAGCAGTTTTGGAGGGAACTATGGCTACACCTTC.